One sample yielded the 8 T cell receptor beta chains listed below, sequenced in a study of T cell responses to AZD1222 COVID-19 vaccine. The protocol was immunoSEQ multiplex PCR, while the TCRdb copy is restricted to in-frame clones and leaves out a portion. The sample lists about 180,000 clones; approximately 92% were seen once. The sample consisted of peripheral blood, taken 28 days after the second dose of the MenACWY control vaccine. Every receptor here comes from an adult who received the MenACWY meningococcal vaccine as a control.

This chain connects TRBV30 to TRBJ1-5, with D possibly TRBD1 on 5 matching bases. V was cut by 4 bases and J by 7 bases, with 17 bases left in between. Germline V gives CDR1 GTSNPN, CDR2 SVGIG (reference sequence). The CDR3 consists of 14 residues. CDR3 loop: CAWTKGRVGQPQHF. As DNA, the CDR3 is TGTGCCTGGACTAAAGGCAGGGTTGGACAGCCCCAGCATTTT.

V usage is TRBV30 and J usage is TRBJ1-2; a weak D match, TRBD1 (5 bases). Germline V CDR1 and CDR2: GTSNPN, SVGIG (reference sequence). Between the trimmed V and J ends, which lost 5 bases and 4 bases, there was a span of 11 bases. The CDR3 is made up of 12 amino acids. CDR3 sequence reads: CAWQDTSYGYTF. Written as DNA, the CDR3 is TGTGCCTGGCAGGACACCAGCTATGGCTACACCTTC.

The chain couples TRBV6-5 to TRBJ1-1, with D hard to call. The germline V and J ends were trimmed by 5 bases and 1 base, with 11 bases remaining between them. Germline values: CDR1 MNHEY, CDR2 SVGAGI. The CDR3 loop spans 14 amino acids. Here the CDR3 DNA reads TGTGCCAGCAGTCGGCGGGAAGGGAACACTGAAGCTTTCTTT. Amino acid sequence: CASSRREGNTEAFF.

This clone was counted a single time. This specimen includes other DNA sequences encoding the same CDR3. CDR3 residues: CSASLRNYGYTF. DNA of the CDR3: TGCAGTGCTAGTTTGCGTAACTATGGCTACACCTTC. V usage is TRBV20-1 and J usage is TRBJ1-2; D remains ambiguous. Germline-derived CDR1 and CDR2 are DFQATT and SNEGSKA (reference sequence). The CDR3 consists of 12 residues. The V and J ends lost 3 bases and 1 base respectively, with 6 bases between them.

The chain has TRBV5-1 and TRBJ2-7, with D possibly called TRBD1 or TRBD2 (5 bases each). The CDR3 totals 15 residues. V was clipped by 2 bases and J by 0 bases, with 12 bases between them. CDR1 and CDR2 from the germline V gene are SGHRS and YFSETQ. CDR3 DNA sequence: TGCGCCAGCAGCTTTGCTTGGGGGAACTCCTACGAGCAGTACTTC. This gives the protein CASSFAWGNSYEQYF.

This rearrangement joins TRBV2 to TRBJ1-1, with 8 bases matching TRBD1. The trim removed 7 bases at V and 0 bases at J, leaving 7 bases unmatched. The CDR3 consists of 15 residues. Germline assignment: CDR1 SNHLY and CDR2 FYNNEI. The CDR3 DNA sequence: TGTGCCAGCAAACTGGGACAGGCCCTGAACACTGAAGCTTTCTTT. Translated, it gives CASKLGQALNTEAFF.

The chain joins TRBV7-2 to TRBJ1-1; D is uncertain. The CDR3 sequence is 13 residues long. Germline V gene data show CDR1 as SGHTA and CDR2 as FQGNSA. Trimming removed 6 bases at V and 5 bases at J, with 13 bases between. The CDR3 protein is CASSPETRTEAFF. In nucleotides, the CDR3 is TGTGCCAGCAGTCCCGAAACGCGGACTGAAGCTTTCTTT.

V and J are TRBV27 and TRBJ2-5, with a possible D match to TRBD2 (6 bases). CDR3 length: 18 residues. Germline-derived CDR1 and CDR2 are MNHEY and SMNVEV (reference sequence). The V and J ends lost 3 bases and 7 bases respectively, with 27 bases between them. For the CDR3, the DNA is TGTGCCAGCAGTTTGCTACCCTATAGCCCGGACTACCCTGGGACCCAGTACTTC. It yields the protein CASSLLPYSPDYPGTQYF.